The 13 T cell receptor beta chains presented below share a single source sample, sequenced in a study of blood T cell repertoires in COVID-19. TCRdb's table, derived via immunoSEQ multiplex PCR, lists solely in-frame clones and lacks some. The sample has approximately 220,000 clones; approximately 87% are singletons. The sequenced material came from peripheral blood. These receptors came from a man between 60 and 75 years old who had recovered from COVID-19.

This clone was detected a few times. The V and J genes are TRBV4-2 and TRBJ2-7; 7 nucleotides match TRBD2. This CDR3 spans 15 amino acids. J lost 2 bases, V lost 3 bases, and 7 bases had no gene match. CDR1 LGHNA and CDR2 YNFKEQ come from the germline V gene. This chain's CDR3 is CASSQERGGAYEQYF. The CDR3 DNA reads as TGTGCCAGCAGCCAGGAACGGGGAGGGGCCTACGAGCAGTACTTC.

The rearrangement uses TRBV19 and TRBJ2-3, with TRBD1 identical over 10 bases. The junction had 3 bases not matched to a gene; V was cut back by 5 bases and J by 1 base. From germline, CDR1 is LNHDA and CDR2 SQIVND (reference sequence). This CDR3 is built from 15 residues. CDR3 in amino acids: CASSVGQGGTDTQYF. The CDR3 DNA sequence: TGTGCCAGTAGTGTTGGACAGGGGGGCACAGATACGCAGTATTTT.

This sequence joins TRBV7-6 and TRBJ2-5; 14 bases fit TRBD2. V dropped 1 base and J dropped 5; count of bases not matched to a gene: 12. There are 19 residues in the CDR3. CDR1 SGHVS and CDR2 FNYEAQ come from the germline V gene. The CDR3 reads CASSLGPGLAGAVGETQYF. The DNA for the CDR3 is TGTGCCAGCAGCTTAGGGCCGGGACTAGCGGGAGCCGTGGGGGAGACCCAGTACTTC.

This chain joins TRBV28 and TRBJ1-3; no definite D call. Between the trimmed V and J ends, which lost 2 bases and 0 bases, there was a span of 8 bases. This CDR3 has 15 residues. The germline CDR1 and CDR2 sequences are MDHEN and SYDVKM. The CDR3 here is CASSLGGSSGNTIYF. The DNA of the CDR3 is TGTGCCAGCAGTTTAGGCGGCAGCTCTGGAAACACCATATATTTT.

The genes are TRBV6-6 and TRBJ1-5; a weak D match, TRBD1 (6 bases). The CDR3 extends over 16 amino acids. The ends were cut back, 4 bases at V and 4 bases at J, with 17 bases in the middle. CDR1 is MNHNY, CDR2 SVGAGI, per germline (reference sequence). CDR3 residues: CASSSNQGSWNQPQHF. For the CDR3, the DNA is TGTGCCAGCAGTTCCAACCAGGGGTCATGGAATCAGCCCCAGCATTTT.

The CDR3 coding sequence is TGTGCCAGCAGCTTTCTTCCGTCCGGGGAGGCTGGCTACACCTTC. Translated, it gives CASSFLPSGEAGYTF. The V call is TRBV11-2, the J call TRBJ1-2; no clear D. Trimming shortened V by 3 bases and J by 7 bases, and 18 bases separated the two germline ends. The CDR3 sequence is 15 residues long. CDR1 and CDR2 (germline): SGHAT, FQNNGV.

The chain joins TRBV30 to TRBJ1-1; maybe TRBD1 (5 bases). The CDR3 runs to 13 residues. CDR1 and CDR2 (germline): GTSNPN, SVGIG (reference sequence). V lost 2 bases, J lost 4 bases, and 11 bases lay in between. CDR3 DNA sequence: TGTGCCTGGAGTACCACGGGGGGCACTGAAGCTTTCTTT. The encoded protein is CAWSTTGGTEAFF.

The V call is TRBV28, the J call TRBJ2-7; 9 bases are a match to TRBD1. Trimming cost V 5 bases and J 4 bases; bases outside gene matches: 3. The CDR3 has 13 amino acids. Germline V gene data show CDR1 as MDHEN and CDR2 as SYDVKM. DNA for the CDR3: TGTGCCAGCAGTAACAGGGGGCTTTACGAGCAGTACTTC. This encodes CASSNRGLYEQYF.

V is TRBV5-1 and J is TRBJ1-6, with 9 positions matching TRBD1. Germline V CDR1 and CDR2: SGHRS, YFSETQ. The CDR3 runs 16 residues. Losses at the gene ends were 4 bases for V and 7 bases for J; bases not matched to a gene: 9. The CDR3 sequence: CASSPADRGENSPLHF. The CDR3 nucleotides are TGCGCCAGCAGCCCAGCTGACAGGGGGGAAAATTCACCCCTCCACTTT. Supplemented by reference TRBV5-1 and TRBJ1-6, the full variable domain reads KAGVTQTPRYLIKTRGQQVTLSCSPISGHRSVSWYQQTPGQGLQFLFEYFSETQRNKGNFPGRFSGRQFSNSRSEMNVSTLELGDSALYLCASSPADRGENSPLHFGNGTRLTVT.

V is TRBV7-2 and J is TRBJ2-7; TRBD1 matches 11 bases. Germline V lookup: CDR1 SGHTA, CDR2 FQGNSA. The CDR3 extends over 17 amino acids. J was trimmed by 2 bases and V by 9 bases; bases with no gene match: 15. CDR3 sequence (DNA): TGTGCCAGTCCAATCCCGGGACAGGGGGACCTAACCTACGAGCAGTACTTC. Protein sequence: CASPIPGQGDLTYEQYF.

This chain connects TRBV28 to TRBJ2-7; the match to TRBD2 covers 10 bases. J lost 0 bases, V lost 5 bases, and 4 bases had no gene match. The CDR3 extends over 15 amino acids. Germline-derived CDR1 and CDR2 are MDHEN and SYDVKM. The CDR3 region has the DNA TGTGCCAGCAGTACTAGCGGGGAAAGCTCCTACGAGCAGTACTTC. This encodes CASSTSGESSYEQYF.

The chain combines TRBV27 with TRBJ1-6; TRBD1 matches at 8 bases. Germline V gives CDR1 MNHEY, CDR2 SMNVEV (reference sequence). This CDR3 is 20 amino acids long. The V and J ends lost 0 bases and 0 bases, in that order; junction bases with no gene match: 10. DNA for the CDR3: TGTGCCAGCAGTTTATCTGGTCCAGGGGGCTTAAGCTCCTATAATTCACCCCTCCACTTT. It yields the protein CASSLSGPGGLSSYNSPLHF.

The chain links TRBV3-1 (or the pseudogene TRBV3-2) to TRBJ1-5, with D unresolved. In germline, CDR1 is LGHDT, CDR2 YNNKEL (reference sequence). The CDR3 runs 12 residues. V was clipped by 1 base and J by 5 bases, with 3 bases between them. The DNA for the CDR3 is TGTGCCAGCAGCCAAGCAGATCAGCCCCAGCATTTT. Encoded protein: CASSQADQPQHF.